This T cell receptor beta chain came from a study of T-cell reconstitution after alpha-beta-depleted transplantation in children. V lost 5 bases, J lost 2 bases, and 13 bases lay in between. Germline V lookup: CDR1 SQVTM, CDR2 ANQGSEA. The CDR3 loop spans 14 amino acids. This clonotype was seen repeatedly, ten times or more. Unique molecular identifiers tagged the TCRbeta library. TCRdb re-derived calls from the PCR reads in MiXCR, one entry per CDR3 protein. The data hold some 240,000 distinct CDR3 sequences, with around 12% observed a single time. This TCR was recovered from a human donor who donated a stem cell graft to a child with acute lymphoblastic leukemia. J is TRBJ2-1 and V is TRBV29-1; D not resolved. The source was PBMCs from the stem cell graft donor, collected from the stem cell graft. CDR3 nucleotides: TGCAGCGTTCCGGGCCTGGGGACCTACAATGAGCAGTTCTTC. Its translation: CSVPGLGTYNEQFF.